This T cell receptor (beta chain) was identified in a study of T cell responses to AZD1222 COVID-19 vaccine. For the study at large: Second-dose schedules of about 4 or about 12 weeks were combined. Study-level points and caveats: Across spike, vaccine-associated CD4 TCRs were found, dominant at 160-218 and 743-854. In a largely white British group with more females than males, clonal diversity was possibly underestimated.

Regarding this clone: Antigen: not known.

Libraries were prepared by immunoSEQ multiplex PCR; TCRdb keeps only in-frame clonotypes and omits some of them. Of approximately 100,000 clones listed, 93% are singletons. Germline V gene sequence: CDR1 LNHDA, CDR2 SQIVND (reference sequence). This CDR3 is 13 amino acids long. V lost 3 bases, J lost 4 bases, and 7 bases lay in between. The chain links TRBV19 to TRBJ1-5, with no clear D. The sequence was obtained from an adult in good health. The sample in question was peripheral blood, obtained on day 0 of AZD1222 vaccination. The CDR3 here is CASSIEGNQPQHF. CDR3 bases: TGTGCCAGTAGTATTGAGGGAAATCAGCCCCAGCATTTT.